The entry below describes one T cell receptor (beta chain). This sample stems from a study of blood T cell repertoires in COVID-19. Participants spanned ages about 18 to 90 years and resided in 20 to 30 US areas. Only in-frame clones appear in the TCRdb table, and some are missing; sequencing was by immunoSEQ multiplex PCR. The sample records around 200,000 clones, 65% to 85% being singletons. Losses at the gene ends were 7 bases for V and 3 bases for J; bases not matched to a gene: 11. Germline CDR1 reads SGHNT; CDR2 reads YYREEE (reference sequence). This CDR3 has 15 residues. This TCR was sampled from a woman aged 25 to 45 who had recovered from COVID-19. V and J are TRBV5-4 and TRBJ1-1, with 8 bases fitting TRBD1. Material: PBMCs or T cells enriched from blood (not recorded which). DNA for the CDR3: TGTGCCAGCCTAACCTCCAGGGGGCGCGACACTGAAGCTTTCTTT. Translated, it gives CASLTSRGRDTEAFF.